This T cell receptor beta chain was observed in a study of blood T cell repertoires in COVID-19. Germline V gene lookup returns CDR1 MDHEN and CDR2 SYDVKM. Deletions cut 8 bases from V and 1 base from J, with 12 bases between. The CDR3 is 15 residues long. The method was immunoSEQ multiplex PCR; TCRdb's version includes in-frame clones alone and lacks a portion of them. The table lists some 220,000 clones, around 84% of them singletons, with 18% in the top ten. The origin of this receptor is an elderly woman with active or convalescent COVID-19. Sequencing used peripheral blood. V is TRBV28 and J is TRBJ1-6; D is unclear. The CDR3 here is CASEKKRSYNSPLHF. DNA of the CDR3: TGTGCCAGCGAAAAGAAGAGGTCCTATAATTCACCCCTCCACTTT.